This T cell receptor (beta chain) comes out of a study of response to subunit inactivated influenza vaccine. About this clonotype itself: What it binds is not known.

TCRdb re-called the RT-PCR reads with MiXCR, one entry per CDR3 protein. This table holds around 790,000 distinct CDR3 sequences, 21% found once. The ends lost 5 bases at V and 7 bases at J; junction bases unmatched: 6. Germline CDR1 SQVTM, CDR2 ANQGSEA. The CDR3 spans 13 residues. Findings and limits, study-wide: Each seasonal influenza vaccination recruits few new T cells, the authors suggested.

This TCR derives from a man between 45 and 60 years old who received an inactivated influenza vaccine. The sequencing here drew on PBMCs from blood, taken 5 days after vaccination. V is TRBV29-1 and J is TRBJ1-2, with 11 positions matching TRBD1. The CDR3 DNA is TGCAGCGTTCAACGCGGGACAGGGGGTGGCTACACCTTC. Translating it yields CSVQRGTGGGYTF.